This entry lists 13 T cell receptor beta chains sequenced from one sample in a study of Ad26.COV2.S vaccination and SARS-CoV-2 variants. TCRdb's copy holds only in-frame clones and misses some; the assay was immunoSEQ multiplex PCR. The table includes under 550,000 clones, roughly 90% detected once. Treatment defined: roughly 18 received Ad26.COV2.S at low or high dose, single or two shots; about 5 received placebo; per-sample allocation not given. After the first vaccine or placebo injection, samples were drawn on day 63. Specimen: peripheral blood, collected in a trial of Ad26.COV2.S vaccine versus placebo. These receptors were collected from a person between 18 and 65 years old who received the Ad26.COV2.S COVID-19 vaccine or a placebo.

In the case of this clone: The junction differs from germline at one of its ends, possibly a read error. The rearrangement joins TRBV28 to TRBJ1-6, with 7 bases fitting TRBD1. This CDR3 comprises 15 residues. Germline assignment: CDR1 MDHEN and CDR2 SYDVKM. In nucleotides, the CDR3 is TGTGCCAGCAGTCCCCTGACAGGGAATAAATCACCCCTCCACTTT. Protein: CASSPLTGNKSPLHF. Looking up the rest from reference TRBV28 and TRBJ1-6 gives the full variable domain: DVKVTQSSRYLVKRTGEKVFLECVQDMDHENMFWYRQDPGLGLRLIYFSYDVKMKEKGDIPEGYSVSREKKERFSLILESASTNQTSMYLCASSPLTGNKSPLHFGNGTRLTVT.

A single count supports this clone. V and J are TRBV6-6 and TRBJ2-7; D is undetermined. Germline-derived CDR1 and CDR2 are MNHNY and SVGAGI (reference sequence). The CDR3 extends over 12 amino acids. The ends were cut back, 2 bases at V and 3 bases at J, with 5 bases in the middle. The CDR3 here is CASSYPDYEQYF. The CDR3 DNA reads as TGTGCCAGCAGTTACCCGGACTACGAGCAGTACTTC.

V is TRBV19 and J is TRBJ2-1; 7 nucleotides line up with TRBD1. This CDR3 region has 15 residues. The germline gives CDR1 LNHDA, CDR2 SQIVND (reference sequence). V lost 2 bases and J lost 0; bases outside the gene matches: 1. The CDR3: CASSIRQGSYNEQFF. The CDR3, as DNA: TGTGCCAGTAGTATAAGACAGGGCTCCTACAATGAGCAGTTCTTC.

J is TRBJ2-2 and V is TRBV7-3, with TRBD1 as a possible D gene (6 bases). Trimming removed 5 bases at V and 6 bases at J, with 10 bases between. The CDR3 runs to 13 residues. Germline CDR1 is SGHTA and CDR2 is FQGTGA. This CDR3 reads CASSPNRAGELFF. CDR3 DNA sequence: TGTGCCAGCAGCCCGAACAGGGCCGGGGAGCTGTTTTTT.

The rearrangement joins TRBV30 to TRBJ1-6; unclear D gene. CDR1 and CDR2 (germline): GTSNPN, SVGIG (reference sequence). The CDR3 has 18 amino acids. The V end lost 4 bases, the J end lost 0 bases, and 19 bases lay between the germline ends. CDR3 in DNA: TGTGCCTGGACAGATTCACGAGGAAGAAGCTCCTATAATTCACCCCTCCACTTT. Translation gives CAWTDSRGRSSYNSPLHF.

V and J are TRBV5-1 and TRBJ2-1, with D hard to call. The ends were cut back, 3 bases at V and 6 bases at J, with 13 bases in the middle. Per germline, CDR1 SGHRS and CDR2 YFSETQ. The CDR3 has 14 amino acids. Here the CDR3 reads CASSYPTPGNEQFF. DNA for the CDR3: TGCGCCAGCAGCTACCCGACCCCAGGCAATGAGCAGTTCTTC.

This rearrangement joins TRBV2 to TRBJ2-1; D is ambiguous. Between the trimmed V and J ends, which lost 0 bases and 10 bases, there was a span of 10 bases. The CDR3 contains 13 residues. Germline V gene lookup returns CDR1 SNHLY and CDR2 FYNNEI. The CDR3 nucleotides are TGTGCCAGCAGTGAAGCGCTTCGGAACGAGCAGTTCTTC. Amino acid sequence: CASSEALRNEQFF.

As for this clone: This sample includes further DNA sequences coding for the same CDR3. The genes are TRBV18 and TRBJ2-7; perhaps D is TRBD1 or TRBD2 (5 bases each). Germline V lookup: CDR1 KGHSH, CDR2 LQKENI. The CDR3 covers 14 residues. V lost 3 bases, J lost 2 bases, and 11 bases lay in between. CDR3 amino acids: CASSPGTGTYEQYF. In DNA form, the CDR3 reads TGTGCCAGCTCACCTGGGACGGGGACCTACGAGCAGTACTTC.

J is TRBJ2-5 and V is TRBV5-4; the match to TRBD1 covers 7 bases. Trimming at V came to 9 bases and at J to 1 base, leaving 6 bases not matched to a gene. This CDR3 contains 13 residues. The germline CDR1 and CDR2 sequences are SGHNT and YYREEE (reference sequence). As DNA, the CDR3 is TGTGCCACCCGGGACAGAATCCAAGAGACCCAGTACTTC. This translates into CATRDRIQETQYF.

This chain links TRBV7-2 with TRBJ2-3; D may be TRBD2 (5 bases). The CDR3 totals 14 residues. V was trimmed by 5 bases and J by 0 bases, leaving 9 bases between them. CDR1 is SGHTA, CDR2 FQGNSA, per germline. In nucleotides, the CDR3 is TGTGCCAGCAGCCTACGGACTAGCACAGATACGCAGTATTTT. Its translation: CASSLRTSTDTQYF.

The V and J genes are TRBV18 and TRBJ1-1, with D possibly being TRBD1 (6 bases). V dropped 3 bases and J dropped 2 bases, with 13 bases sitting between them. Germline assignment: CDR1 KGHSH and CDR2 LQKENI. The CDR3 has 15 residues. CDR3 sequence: CASSPRTEKNTEAFF. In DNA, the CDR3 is TGTGCCAGCTCACCGCGGACAGAAAAAAACACTGAAGCTTTCTTT.

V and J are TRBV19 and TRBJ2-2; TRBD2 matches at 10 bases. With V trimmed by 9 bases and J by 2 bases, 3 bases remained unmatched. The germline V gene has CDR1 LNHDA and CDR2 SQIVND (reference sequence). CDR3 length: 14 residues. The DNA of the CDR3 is TGTGCCAGCTCTAGCGGGAGTAACACCGGGGAGCTGTTTTTT. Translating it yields CASSSGSNTGELFF.

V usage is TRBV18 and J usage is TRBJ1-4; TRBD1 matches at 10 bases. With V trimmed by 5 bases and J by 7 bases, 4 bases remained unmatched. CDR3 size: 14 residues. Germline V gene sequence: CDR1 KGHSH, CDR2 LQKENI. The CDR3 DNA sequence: TGTGCCAGCTCAACGGACAGGGGGGGTGAAAAACTGTTTTTT. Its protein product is CASSTDRGGEKLFF.